This T cell receptor beta chain derives from a study of cytomegalovirus exposure and HLA in healthy donors. Looking at the study overall: In a previous analysis, approximately 110 million unique TCR beta sequences were found from 150 million to 200 million T cells. Overall study results and limits: On later analysis, the bulk of CMV-associated TCR beta chains appeared to be HLA-restricted.

Note on this clone: Its specificity is not known.

The PCR made use of 60 Vbeta and 13 Jbeta primers. Using immunoSEQ multiplex PCR, the repertoire was profiled, and TCRdb retains in-frame clones only, with some absent. In the table there are over 150,000 clones, roughly 80% of which are singletons. The V and J ends lost 0 bases and 6 bases respectively, with 5 bases between them. This CDR3 comprises 12 residues. Per germline, CDR1 GTSNPN and CDR2 SVGIG (reference sequence). The origin of this receptor is a young man in good health and CMV-seronegative. The V and J genes are TRBV30 and TRBJ2-2; no clear D. Sequencing was done on a sample of PBMCs. The CDR3 is CAWSVPAGELFF. In DNA, the CDR3 is TGTGCCTGGAGTGTACCAGCCGGGGAGCTGTTTTTT.